This TCR beta chain derives from a study of blood T cell repertoires in COVID-19. The ends lost 0 bases at V and 7 bases at J; junction bases unmatched: 8. Looked up from germline, CDR1 is GTSNPN and CDR2 is SVGIG (reference sequence). The CDR3 covers 14 residues. The table came from immunoSEQ multiplex PCR; TCRdb's copy has only in-frame clones and leaves some out. The table shows approximately 220,000 clones, with 65% to 85% occurring only once. This chain uses TRBV30 with TRBJ1-2; 7 positions agree with TRBD1. This receptor was identified in a woman aged 60-75 years with acute or convalescent COVID-19. The sample consisted of peripheral blood. CDR3 region: CAWSVARQGGGYTF. Written as DNA, the CDR3 is TGTGCCTGGAGTGTAGCCCGACAGGGAGGTGGCTACACCTTC.